A single sample gave rise to the 3 T cell receptor beta chains below, sequenced in a study of T cell responses to AZD1222 COVID-19 vaccine. Data came from immunoSEQ multiplex PCR; TCRdb stores just in-frame clones and leaves some out. The sample contains tens of thousands of clones, 87% of which appear only once. Sequencing used peripheral blood, obtained on day 0 of AZD1222 vaccination. All receptors come from an adult in good health.

This sequence joins TRBV12-3 or TRBV12-4 and TRBJ1-1; TRBD1 aligns across 7 bases. The CDR3 consists of 12 residues. After removal of 5 bases from V and 8 bases from J, the junction contained 5 bases not matched to a gene. The CDR3 is CASSPGTDEAFF. Written as DNA, the CDR3 is TGTGCCAGCAGTCCCGGGACAGACGAAGCTTTCTTT.

About this clone: A junction boundary mismatches the germline segment, possibly from a read error. The chain joins TRBV7-7 to TRBJ2-1, with D maybe TRBD1 (6 bases). The germline gives CDR1 SSHAT, CDR2 FNYEAQ (reference sequence). The CDR3 covers 15 residues. The CDR3 loop is CASSPAGAPYNEQFF. Written as DNA, the CDR3 is TGTGCTAGCAGCCCTGCAGGGGCCCCCTACAATGAGCAGTTCTTC.

This chain uses TRBV5-1 with TRBJ1-1; unclear D gene. The CDR3 consists of 14 residues. CDR1 is SGHRS and CDR2 is YFSETQ in the germline V gene. V lost 4 bases and J 4 bases, leaving 14 bases between the germline ends. CDR3 nucleotides: TGCGCCAGCAGCCCCAATTGGGGAAGCACTGAAGCTTTCTTT. Its protein is CASSPNWGSTEAFF.